This is a list of T cell receptor beta chains from one sample in a study of T cells expressing NK-cell markers. TCRdb re-called the 5' RACE reads, yielding one record per CDR3 amino acid sequence without DNA. Its clone listing holds 200,000 to 300,000 distinct CDR3 sequences. Sequencing was done on a sample of blood T cells: a sorted CD56 or NKG2C T cell subset, CD4+ or CD8+ T cells, or bulk PBMC T cells (not recorded which). The receptors shown here come from a man aged 18 to 29 in good health. CDR3s include the opening cysteine and the closing phenylalanine or tryptophan.

V: TRBV5-4; J: TRBJ2-2; CDR3: CASSLTPAGTGELFF
V: TRBV2; J: TRBJ2-1; CDR3: CASSEEARGEQFF
V: TRBV27; J: TRBJ2-2; CDR3: CASSLSHTGELFF
V: TRBV5-4; J: TRBJ1-3; CDR3: CASSKETARNTIYF
V: TRBV5-4; J: TRBJ2-5; CDR3: CASGTGTSGFQETQYF
V: TRBV12-3/TRBV12-4; J: TRBJ1-1; CDR3: CASSPSYGTEAFF
V: TRBV27; J: TRBJ2-2; CDR3: CASSWTGTGRRAGELFF
V: TRBV10-1; J: TRBJ2-1; CDR3: CASSEGQGINEQFF
V: TRBV5-1; J: TRBJ2-3; CDR3: CASSREVTHNLDTQYF
V: TRBV5-1; J: TRBJ1-2; CDR3: CASSSSTRGHYGYTF
V: TRBV7-7; J: TRBJ2-1; CDR3: CASSVGGPDEQFF
V: TRBV10-1; J: TRBJ2-2; CDR3: CASSVAAEINTGELFF
V: TRBV12-3/TRBV12-4; J: TRBJ2-1; CDR3: CASSFRSGSYNEQFF
V: TRBV4-1; J: TRBJ2-3; CDR3: CASSLLGGRAPDTQYF
V: TRBV10-3; J: TRBJ2-3; CDR3: CAISGAGQITDTQYF
V: TRBV28; J: TRBJ2-3; CDR3: CASSVGLAGTDTQYF
V: TRBV7-8; J: TRBJ1-3; CDR3: CASSSRTGRTSGNTIYF
V: TRBV7-3; J: TRBJ2-2; CDR3: CASSLMGQGTTGELFF
V: TRBV29-1; J: TRBJ2-7; CDR3: CSVASGFYEQYF
V: TRBV7-6; J: TRBJ2-7; CDR3: CASSSYRGDEQYF
V: TRBV6-5; J: TRBJ2-7; CDR3: CASSYRGQGAYEQYF
V: TRBV5-6; J: TRBJ2-1; CDR3: CASSLGGLAGGHNEQFF
V: TRBV11-2; J: TRBJ2-2; CDR3: CASSLDWGQGAGELFF
V: TRBV20-1; J: TRBJ2-1; CDR3: CSARSGRIVNEQFF
V: TRBV7-2; J: TRBJ2-7; CDR3: CASIPTGRSYEQYF
V: TRBV29-1; J: TRBJ2-5; CDR3: CSVLDRVGAETQYF
V: TRBV5-1; J: TRBJ2-1; CDR3: CASSFSGTGGLDEQFF
V: TRBV5-6; J: TRBJ2-1; CDR3: CASTGTGNEQFF
V: TRBV12-3/TRBV12-4; J: TRBJ2-4; CDR3: CASRGAGAKAKNIQYF
V: TRBV5-4; J: TRBJ2-1; CDR3: CASSLALGTSVNNEQFF
V: TRBV20-1; J: TRBJ1-5; CDR3: CSASDTNNQPQHF
V: TRBV10-3; J: TRBJ1-6; CDR3: CAIGQDGNSPLHF
V: TRBV12-5; J: TRBJ2-5; CDR3: CASGLNSQETQYF
V: TRBV6-1; J: TRBJ2-1; CDR3: CASTRAGASYNEQFF
V: TRBV6-1; J: TRBJ1-3; CDR3: CASSRTLSSGNTIYF